The 24 T cell receptor beta chains below come from one sample, sequenced in a study of T cell responses to AZD1222 COVID-19 vaccine. Assay used: immunoSEQ multiplex PCR; TCRdb lists only in-frame clones, some missing. The sample has around 45,000 clones, just under 80% seen once. The input for sequencing was peripheral blood, taken 28 days after the second dose of the MenACWY control vaccine. Receptors originate from an adult who received the MenACWY meningococcal vaccine as a control.

The V call is TRBV5-6, the J call TRBJ1-1; 7 nucleotides line up with TRBD1. V lost 4 bases, J lost 4 bases, and 7 bases stayed unmatched. Germline-derived CDR1 and CDR2 are SGHDT and YYEEEE. The CDR3 has 14 amino acids. Written as DNA, the CDR3 is TGTGCCAGCAGCCCCACCGACAGGGCCACTGAAGCTTTCTTT. Its protein is CASSPTDRATEAFF.

The gene calls are TRBV7-9 and TRBJ1-3, with TRBD1 matching over 7 bases. This CDR3 contains 12 residues. With V trimmed by 8 bases and J by 11 bases, 9 bases remained unmatched. From germline, CDR1 is SEHNR and CDR2 FQNEAQ (reference sequence). The CDR3 here is CASPGQSEAIYF. DNA of the CDR3: TGTGCCAGCCCGGGACAGTCCGAGGCCATATATTTT.

This clone is classed as medium-sized. The chain carries TRBV27 and TRBJ2-7; TRBD2 matches at 8 bases. Per the germline V gene, CDR1 is MNHEY and CDR2 is SMNVEV (reference sequence). CDR3 size: 16 residues. J gave up 5 bases and V 6 bases, and 15 bases lay outside the gene matches. The DNA of the CDR3 is TGTGCCAGCAGGGCCATCCTGGGAGCGGGAGAGGACGAGCAGTACTTC. Protein sequence: CASRAILGAGEDEQYF.

The chain has TRBV7-8 and TRBJ1-5, with D maybe TRBD1 (5 bases). Germline V gene data show CDR1 as SGHVS and CDR2 as FQNEAQ. Trimming removed 1 base from V and 2 bases from J, with 12 bases in between. This CDR3 is 16 amino acids long. The CDR3 reads CASSLGRQGGNQPQHF. CDR3 DNA sequence: TGTGCCAGCAGCTTAGGTAGGCAGGGCGGCAATCAGCCCCAGCATTTT.

The rearrangement joins TRBV3-1 (or the pseudogene TRBV3-2) to TRBJ1-2, with a possible D match to TRBD1 (6 bases). The germline V gene encodes CDR1 LGHDT and CDR2 YNNKEL (reference sequence). V was cut by 4 bases and J by 8 bases, with 20 bases left in between. This CDR3 spans 15 amino acids. CDR3 sequence reads: CASSPLTQGFPGYTF. The CDR3 bases are TGTGCCAGCAGCCCCTTAACACAGGGTTTCCCCGGCTACACCTTC.

The chain links TRBV24-1 to TRBJ1-5; TRBD1 aligns across 11 bases. In germline, CDR1 is KGHDR, CDR2 SFDVKD. V lost 4 bases, J lost 4 bases, and 5 bases stayed unmatched. CDR3 length: 16 amino acids. The CDR3 here is CATSDRGTGGNQPQHF. For the CDR3, the DNA is TGTGCCACCAGTGACCGAGGGACAGGGGGGAATCAGCCCCAGCATTTT.

The chain uses TRBV28 and TRBJ1-1; TRBD1 matches at 7 bases. Germline V gene sequence: CDR1 MDHEN, CDR2 SYDVKM. V dropped 10 bases and J dropped 3; count of bases not matched to a gene: 2. This CDR3 has 11 residues. The CDR3 sequence: CATRGDTEAFF. In nucleotides, the CDR3 is TGTGCCACCAGGGGGGACACTGAAGCTTTCTTT.

The chain links TRBV7-6 to TRBJ1-2; no reliable D call. The CDR3 extends over 13 amino acids. Germline lookup yields CDR1 SGHVS and CDR2 FNYEAQ. Trimming cost V 1 base and J 8 bases, with 11 bases left between them. As DNA, the CDR3 is TGTGCCAGCAGCTTAGATCTGGGCGGGGGCTACACCTTC. It encodes CASSLDLGGGYTF.

The sample holds a few counts of this clone. The CDR3 DNA is TGCAGTGCTAGTGGGGGGACTGCCACTGGAAACACCATATATTTT. Its translation is CSASGGTATGNTIYF. The rearrangement uses TRBV20-1 and TRBJ1-3, with a possible D match to TRBD1 (5 bases). This CDR3 has 15 residues. CDR1 is DFQATT and CDR2 is SNEGSKA in the germline V gene (reference sequence). Deletions cut 3 bases from V and 2 bases from J, with 14 bases between.

This clone is deemed medium-sized (0.01 to 0.1%). This chain joins TRBV7-8 and TRBJ2-7; possibly TRBD2 for D (6 bases). The germline V gene has CDR1 SGHVS and CDR2 FQNEAQ. This CDR3 has 13 amino acids. V shed 1 base and J shed 7 bases, with 11 bases lying between them. The CDR3 protein is CASSLGVSGEQYV. The DNA of the CDR3 is TGTGCCAGCAGCTTAGGGGTCAGCGGGGAGCAGTACGTC.

The chain links TRBV6-1 to TRBJ1-5; 7 bases agree with TRBD1. This CDR3 region has 16 residues. The germline V gene encodes CDR1 MNHNS and CDR2 SASEGT. After removal of 3 bases from V and 5 bases from J, the junction contained 10 bases not matched to a gene. CDR3 sequence: CASSDLAAGGDQPQHF. The CDR3 DNA is TGTGCCAGCAGTGACCTCGCAGCAGGGGGAGATCAGCCCCAGCATTTT.

The chain carries TRBV28 and TRBJ2-4; no definite D call. Deletions cut 4 bases from V and 0 bases from J, with 10 bases between. Germline CDR1 is MDHEN and CDR2 is SYDVKM. This CDR3 has 15 residues. CDR3 protein: CASSSTELAKNIQYF. The DNA of the CDR3 is TGTGCCAGCAGTTCGACGGAACTAGCCAAAAACATTCAGTACTTC. Filled out from reference TRBV28 and TRBJ2-4, the complete variable domain reads DVKVTQSSRYLVKRTGEKVFLECVQDMDHENMFWYRQDPGLGLRLIYFSYDVKMKEKGDIPEGYSVSREKKERFSLILESASTNQTSMYLCASSSTELAKNIQYFGAGTRLSVL.

V usage is TRBV6-5 and J usage is TRBJ1-2, with a weak D call TRBD1 (6 bases). The CDR3 length is 14 residues. Germline assignment: CDR1 MNHEY and CDR2 SVGAGI. V shed 10 bases and J shed 8 bases, with 23 bases lying between them. DNA for the CDR3: TGTGCCACCCTTCCCCGAAGGGGGTGGGGCGGCTACACCTTC. This gives the protein CATLPRRGWGGYTF.

This chain joins TRBV12-3 or TRBV12-4 and TRBJ1-1; tentatively, D is TRBD1 (5 bases). Trimming took 2 bases from V and 6 from J, leaving 10 bases between them. The CDR3 consists of 13 residues. CDR3 residues: CASSLFLGAEAFF. The CDR3 DNA is TGTGCCAGCAGTTTATTTTTGGGGGCTGAAGCTTTCTTT.

This clone appeared once. The chain employs TRBV30 and TRBJ1-5; D gene unclear. The V and J ends lost 0 bases and 0 bases respectively, with 9 bases between them. Germline CDR1 GTSNPN, CDR2 SVGIG (reference sequence). The CDR3 is 15 residues long. CDR3 sequence: CAWSVSGFSNQPQHF. Written as DNA, the CDR3 is TGTGCCTGGAGTGTATCCGGGTTTAGCAATCAGCCCCAGCATTTT.

CDR3 bases: TGCGCCAGCAGCTTGCAGGTGGGCACAGATACGCAGTATTTT. Translated, it gives CASSLQVGTDTQYF. The chain has TRBV5-1 and TRBJ2-3; D is ambiguous. The CDR3 covers 14 residues. V was clipped by 1 base and J by 1 base, with 7 bases between them. CDR1 is SGHRS, CDR2 YFSETQ, per germline.

This clone was seen more than once but under ten times. This chain links TRBV5-1 with TRBJ1-1; D is unclear. CDR1 is SGHRS and CDR2 is YFSETQ in the germline V gene. V was clipped by 1 base and J by 0 bases, with 10 bases between them. The length of the CDR3 is 15 residues. The CDR3 DNA is TGCGCCAGCAGCTTGCAGGTAGATTTGAACACTGAAGCTTTCTTT. Translating it yields CASSLQVDLNTEAFF.

The chain combines TRBV30 with TRBJ1-5; 11 bases align to TRBD1. Germline V gene sequence: CDR1 GTSNPN, CDR2 SVGIG (reference sequence). The CDR3 runs to 15 residues. With 2 bases clipped from V and 6 bases from J, the junction kept 6 bases outside the gene matches. CDR3 sequence reads: CAWSRTGGNGQPQHF. In DNA, the CDR3 is TGTGCCTGGAGTAGGACAGGGGGCAATGGTCAGCCCCAGCATTTT.

The chain combines TRBV18 with TRBJ1-2, with D hard to call. Trimming took 0 bases from V and 0 from J, leaving 17 bases between them. Germline-derived CDR1 and CDR2 are KGHSH and LQKENI. The CDR3 contains 18 residues. DNA of the CDR3: TGTGCCAGCTCACCACCGGTTGTTCAGCGAGCCCCTAACTATGGCTACACCTTC. Translation: CASSPPVVQRAPNYGYTF.

This sequence joins TRBV4-2 and TRBJ1-2; D ambiguous. Looked up from germline, CDR1 is LGHNA and CDR2 is YNFKEQ. CDR3 length: 14 residues. The germline V and J ends were trimmed by 0 bases and 3 bases, with 8 bases remaining between them. CDR3 loop: CASSQDPSHYGYTF. CDR3 nucleotide sequence: TGTGCCAGCAGCCAAGATCCCAGTCACTATGGCTACACCTTC.

This clone was detected only once. The chain joins TRBV20-1 to TRBJ2-5; D is undetermined. The CDR3 loop spans 11 amino acids. Germline V gene data show CDR1 as DFQATT and CDR2 as SNEGSKA (reference sequence). Between the trimmed V and J ends, which lost 5 bases and 1 base, there was a span of 5 bases. The CDR3 region is CSAVSQETQYF. CDR3 sequence (DNA): TGCAGTGCTGTAAGCCAAGAGACCCAGTACTTC.

The chain has TRBV7-9 and TRBJ1-5, with TRBD1 matching over 7 bases. Germline V gene data show CDR1 as SEHNR and CDR2 as FQNEAQ (reference sequence). The CDR3 contains 14 residues. Trimming removed 6 bases from V and 3 bases from J; junction bases left unmatched: 5. CDR3 protein: CASSQTGNNQPQHF. In DNA form, the CDR3 reads TGTGCCAGCAGTCAGACAGGGAACAATCAGCCCCAGCATTTT. The full variable domain, in which reference TRBV7-9 and TRBJ1-5 provide the parts outside the CDR3, is DTGVSQNPRHKITKRGQNVTFRCDPISEHNRLYWYRQTLGQGPEFLTYFQNEAQLEKSRLLSDRFSAERPKGSFSTLEIQRTEQGDSAMYLCASSQTGNNQPQHFGDGTRLSIL.

The V and J genes are TRBV28 and TRBJ1-5, with D hard to call. The ends were cut back, 2 bases at V and 10 bases at J, with 15 bases in the middle. The CDR3 spans 14 residues. CDR1 is MDHEN and CDR2 is SYDVKM in the germline V gene. For the CDR3, the DNA is TGTGCCAGCAGTTTACCTGACGGGAATCGACCCCAGCATTTT. Its protein product is CASSLPDGNRPQHF.

Only one count was recorded for this clone. The chain employs TRBV7-9 and TRBJ1-2, with no clear D. The V end lost 2 bases, the J end lost 0 bases, and 10 bases lay between the germline ends. The V gene's germline CDR1 is SEHNR and CDR2 FQNEAQ (reference sequence). This CDR3 has 15 residues. The CDR3 protein is CASSLFEAANYGYTF. The CDR3 DNA follows: TGTGCCAGCAGCTTATTTGAGGCGGCTAACTATGGCTACACCTTC.